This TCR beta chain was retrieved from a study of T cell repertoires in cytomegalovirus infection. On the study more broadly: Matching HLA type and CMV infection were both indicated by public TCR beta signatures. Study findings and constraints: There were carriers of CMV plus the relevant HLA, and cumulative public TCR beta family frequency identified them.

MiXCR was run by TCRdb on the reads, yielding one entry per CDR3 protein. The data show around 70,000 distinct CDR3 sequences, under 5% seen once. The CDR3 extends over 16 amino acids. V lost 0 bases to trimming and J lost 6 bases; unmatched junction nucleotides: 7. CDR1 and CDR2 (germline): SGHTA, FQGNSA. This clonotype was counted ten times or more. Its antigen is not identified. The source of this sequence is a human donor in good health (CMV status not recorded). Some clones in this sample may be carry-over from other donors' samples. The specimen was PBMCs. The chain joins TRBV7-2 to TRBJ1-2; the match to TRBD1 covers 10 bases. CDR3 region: CASSLAAGTGVNGYTF. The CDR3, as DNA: TGTGCCAGCAGCTTAGCGGCGGGGACAGGGGTAAATGGCTACACCTTC.